This passage covers 27 T cell receptor beta chains from one sample sequenced in a study of T cells after yellow fever vaccination. TCRdb passed the 5' RACE reads through MiXCR, listing each CDR3 protein once. This table holds 150,000 to 200,000 distinct CDR3 sequences, approximately 6.2% found once. The sequencing here drew on CD4+ T cells sorted from PBMCs, taken on the day of the first yellow fever vaccination. All receptors derive from a man aged 18 to 30 who received the YFV17D yellow fever vaccine.

The sample holds a few counts of this clonotype. The chain uses TRBV7-2 and TRBJ2-4; no clear D gene. The V end lost 2 bases, the J end lost 8 bases, and 4 bases lay between the germline ends. Germline V gene lookup returns CDR1 SGHTA and CDR2 FQGNSA. The CDR3 extends over 11 amino acids. CDR3 sequence reads: CASSLTDIQYF. In DNA, the CDR3 is TGTGCCAGCAGCTTAACGGACATTCAGTACTTC.

Many counts were recorded for this clonotype. The chain uses TRBV10-3 and TRBJ2-7; D may be TRBD2 (6 bases). From germline, CDR1 is ENHRY and CDR2 SYGVKD. V lost 4 bases and J lost 1, with 14 bases in between. This CDR3 comprises 15 residues. The CDR3 nucleotides are TGTGCCATCAGTGGGGAGGCTGGGTCTTCCTACGAGCAGTACTTC. Translation: CAISGEAGSSYEQYF.

This clonotype has only a few counts. The V gene is TRBV6-2 or TRBV6-3, the J gene TRBJ2-5, with D unresolved. The CDR3 is 12 residues long. Trimming removed 6 bases at V and 0 bases at J, with 5 bases between. The germline V gene has CDR1 MNHEY and CDR2 SVGEGT. DNA for the CDR3: TGTGCCAGCAGGCCAGACCAAGAGACCCAGTACTTC. It yields the protein CASRPDQETQYF.

This clonotype was detected many times. The J gene is TRBJ2-1, the V gene TRBV4-2; D might be TRBD1 (5 bases). There are 17 residues in the CDR3. Deletions cut 1 base from V and 4 bases from J, with 17 bases between. Germline CDR1 reads LGHNA; CDR2 reads YNFKEQ. CDR3 residues: CASSQGTWGYEYNEQFF. CDR3 nucleotides: TGTGCCAGCAGCCAAGGGACCTGGGGCTACGAATACAATGAGCAGTTCTTC.

The sample holds a few counts of this clonotype. V usage is TRBV7-9 and J usage is TRBJ1-5; TRBD1 matches 8 bases. Germline assignment: CDR1 SEHNR and CDR2 FQNEAQ (reference sequence). V shed 5 bases, J shed 4 bases, and the junction held 4 bases outside the gene matches. There are 14 residues in the CDR3. This CDR3 is CASSPRQGNQPQHF. In DNA form, the CDR3 reads TGTGCCAGCAGCCCGAGACAGGGGAATCAGCCCCAGCATTTT. Full variable domain (outside the CDR3, taken from reference TRBV7-9 and TRBJ1-5): DTGVSQNPRHKITKRGQNVTFRCDPISEHNRLYWYRQTLGQGPEFLTYFQNEAQLEKSRLLSDRFSAERPKGSFSTLEIQRTEQGDSAMYLCASSPRQGNQPQHFGDGTRLSIL.

This clonotype was counted ten times or more. The chain couples TRBV3-1 to TRBJ2-2; possibly TRBD2 for D (6 bases). Trimming cost V 6 bases and J 0 bases, with 11 bases left between them. The CDR3 covers 15 residues. CDR1 is LGHDT and CDR2 is YNNKEL in the germline V gene (reference sequence). The CDR3 DNA sequence: TGTGCCAGCAGACGATCTAGCGCGAACACCGGGGAGCTGTTTTTT. It specifies CASRRSSANTGELFF.

J is TRBJ2-5 and V is TRBV11-2; D may be TRBD2 (7 bases). CDR1 is SGHAT and CDR2 is FQNNGV in the germline V gene. The germline V and J ends were trimmed by 1 base and 1 base, with 13 bases remaining between them. The CDR3 runs 16 residues. The CDR3 region has the DNA TGTGCCAGCAGCTTAGGTTGGAGGGGGGGCCAAGAGACCCAGTACTTC. Its translation is CASSLGWRGGQETQYF.

At least ten counts were recorded for this clonotype. The chain carries TRBV12-3 or TRBV12-4 and TRBJ2-7; a possible D gene is TRBD1 (5 bases). The CDR3 has 13 amino acids. Trimming pared 3 bases from V and 2 bases from J, leaving 8 bases between. DNA for the CDR3: TGTGCCAGCAGTTTTTGGACACCCTACGAGCAGTACTTC. Its protein is CASSFWTPYEQYF.

Turning to this clonotype: At one boundary the junction diverges from the germline segment, which might be a read error. The V call is TRBV5-1, the J call TRBJ1-2; D might be TRBD1 (6 bases). The CDR3 extends over 15 amino acids. Germline V CDR1 and CDR2: SGHRS, YFSETQ. CDR3 in amino acids: CVSSLNPGTQRGYTF. The CDR3 region has the DNA TGCGTCAGCAGCTTGAACCCCGGGACACAGCGTGGCTACACCTTC.

This clonotype was detected many times. The J gene is TRBJ2-2, the V gene TRBV12-3 or TRBV12-4; D unclear. The CDR3 is made up of 13 amino acids. The V end was cut by 3 bases, the J end by 3 bases, with 5 bases between. The CDR3 protein is CASSFGYTGELFF. In DNA form, the CDR3 reads TGTGCCAGCAGTTTCGGATACACCGGGGAGCTGTTTTTT.

In its sample, this clonotype was seen a few times. This chain joins TRBV20-1 and TRBJ1-5; no definite D call. CDR3 length equals 14 residues. From germline, CDR1 is DFQATT and CDR2 SNEGSKA (reference sequence). V was pared by 1 base and J by 2 bases, with 9 bases between. The CDR3 DNA sequence: TGCAGTGCTAGAGGTTCTAACCGCAATCAGCCCCAGCATTTT. It codes for CSARGSNRNQPQHF.

This clonotype was seen repeatedly, ten times or more. This sequence joins TRBV18 and TRBJ2-7; TRBD1 aligns across 8 bases. The CDR3 has 14 residues. Germline values: CDR1 KGHSH, CDR2 LQKENI. The junction had 3 bases not matched to a gene; V was cut back by 3 bases and J by 2 bases. The CDR3 here is CASSPTTGAYEQYV. The CDR3 bases are TGTGCCAGCTCACCCACGACAGGGGCCTACGAGCAGTACGTC.

The chain employs TRBV9 and TRBJ1-1; D is possibly TRBD1 (6 bases). Germline-derived CDR1 and CDR2 are SGDLS and YYNGEE. With 2 bases removed from V and 1 base from J, the gap between germline ends came to 12 bases. The CDR3 is 15 amino acids. The CDR3 region has the DNA TGTGCCAGCAGCGTGAACGGGGGGCAGAACACTGAAGCTTTCTTT. Protein sequence: CASSVNGGQNTEAFF.

On this clonotype: A clone one base away is much larger, so this may be a read error. This chain uses TRBV5-1 with TRBJ2-7, with a possible D match to TRBD2 (5 bases). Per the germline V gene, CDR1 is SGHRS and CDR2 is YFSETQ. This CDR3 region has 14 residues. Trimming cost V 0 bases and J 2 bases, with 9 bases left between them. DNA of the CDR3: TGCGCCAGCAGCTTGGTAGGGAGCGCCTACGAGCAGTACTTC. Encoded protein: CASSLVGSAYEQYF.

The sample holds a few counts of this clonotype. The V gene is TRBV18, the J gene TRBJ2-1; either TRBD1 or TRBD2 may supply D (6 bases each). Per the germline V gene, CDR1 is KGHSH and CDR2 is LQKENI. This CDR3 has 14 residues. Between the trimmed V and J ends, which lost 6 bases and 9 bases, there was a span of 18 bases. As DNA, the CDR3 is TGTGCCAGCTCTCCCCGGGGGCCAGAGGGTGAGCAGTTCTTC. It specifies CASSPRGPEGEQFF.

This clonotype was detected ten times or more. This chain links TRBV2 with TRBJ2-3; D gene unclear. Trimming left V 4 bases short and J 1 base short, with 9 bases between. Germline V gene data show CDR1 as SNHLY and CDR2 as FYNNEI. The CDR3 is made up of 14 amino acids. CDR3 region: CASSGELGTDTQYF. The CDR3 DNA follows: TGTGCCAGCAGTGGAGAATTGGGCACAGATACGCAGTATTTT. The variable domain in full, completed from reference TRBV2 and TRBJ2-3, reads EPEVTQTPSHQVTQMGQEVILRCVPISNHLYFYWYRQILGQKVEFLVSFYNNEISEKSEIFDDQFSVERPDGSNFTLKIRSTKLEDSAMYFCASSGELGTDTQYFGPGTRLTVL.

Ten or more counts support this clonotype. V and J are TRBV6-5 and TRBJ1-3; possibly TRBD1 for D (5 bases). Germline CDR1 MNHEY, CDR2 SVGAGI. The CDR3 runs to 15 residues. The V end was cut by 0 bases, the J end by 8 bases, with 14 bases between. The CDR3, as DNA: TGTGCCAGCAGTTACTCGAAGGGCAGGGCGGACACCATATATTTT. It encodes CASSYSKGRADTIYF.

This clonotype showed up just a few times. The genes are TRBV18 and TRBJ2-7; D is uncertain. The V end lost 3 bases, the J end lost 3 bases, and 9 bases lay between the germline ends. The CDR3 spans 13 residues. The germline gives CDR1 KGHSH, CDR2 LQKENI. The CDR3 DNA is TGTGCCAGCTCACCGTTCAAGCTCTACGAGCAGTACTTC. This translates into CASSPFKLYEQYF.

This clonotype was detected many times. The chain has TRBV4-1 and TRBJ2-5, with D unclear. Germline CDR1 and CDR2: MGHRA and YSYEKL. This CDR3 is 15 amino acids long. V was pared by 0 bases and J by 4 bases, with 12 bases between. CDR3 in DNA: TGCGCCAGCAGCCAAGAGCCCTATGGACGAGAGACCCAGTACTTC. This encodes CASSQEPYGRETQYF.

This clonotype was seen at least ten times. V is TRBV5-1 and J is TRBJ2-1, with D perhaps TRBD1 (6 bases). V dropped 4 bases and J dropped 6 bases, with 17 bases sitting between them. This CDR3 has 15 amino acids. Germline-derived CDR1 and CDR2 are SGHRS and YFSETQ. In DNA form, the CDR3 reads TGCGCCAGCAGCAGCAGGGGCCAACTCGGCAATGAGCAGTTCTTC. Translating gives CASSSRGQLGNEQFF.

This clonotype was seen ten or more times. The chain uses TRBV18 and TRBJ1-4; D uncertain. This CDR3 is 13 amino acids long. Germline CDR1 and CDR2: KGHSH and LQKENI. V dropped 7 bases and J dropped 4 bases, with 10 bases sitting between them. In DNA, the CDR3 is TGTGCCAGCTTTACTCAGAATAATGAAAAACTGTTTTTT. This gives the protein CASFTQNNEKLFF.

This clonotype was seen many times. The J gene is TRBJ1-1, the V gene TRBV27; 7 nucleotides match TRBD1. The germline CDR1 and CDR2 sequences are MNHEY and SMNVEV (reference sequence). The CDR3 has 15 residues. The junction had 11 bases not matched to a gene; V was cut back by 5 bases and J by 5 bases. In DNA, the CDR3 is TGTGCCAGCAGTCCCCCACAGGGGCGGGGAACTGAAGCTTTCTTT. Translated: CASSPPQGRGTEAFF.

The rearrangement links TRBV12-3 or TRBV12-4 to TRBJ2-1, with 8 bases that match TRBD2. This CDR3 has 12 residues. Trimming removed 2 bases from V and 16 bases from J; junction bases left unmatched: 7. CDR3 nucleotides: TGTGCCAGCAGTTTAACAGCGGGGGTAAATTTCTTC. Protein sequence: CASSLTAGVNFF.

The table lists this clonotype with many counts. This chain links TRBV7-2 with TRBJ2-5, with 10 bases matching TRBD2. Germline CDR1 and CDR2: SGHTA and FQGNSA. This CDR3 region has 16 residues. The J segment lost 4 bases and the V segment lost 1 base, leaving 6 bases of the junction unmatched. CDR3 residues: CASSLGSGGARETQYF. CDR3 DNA: TGTGCCAGCAGCTTAGGCAGCGGGGGGGCCCGAGAGACCCAGTACTTC.

This rearrangement joins TRBV4-2 to TRBJ2-2; 9 nucleotides agree with TRBD1. From germline, CDR1 is LGHNA and CDR2 YNFKEQ. The CDR3 covers 20 residues. J lost 6 bases, V lost 0 bases, and 17 bases had no gene match. The CDR3 here is CASSQETVIQTGGLAGELFF. The CDR3 DNA sequence: TGTGCCAGCAGCCAAGAAACCGTTATCCAAACAGGGGGCCTTGCCGGGGAGCTGTTTTTT.

This clonotype was seen many times. The genes are TRBV10-3 and TRBJ1-5; 7 bases are a match to TRBD1. The trim removed 0 bases at V and 2 bases at J, leaving 4 bases unmatched. Per the germline V gene, CDR1 is ENHRY and CDR2 is SYGVKD. The CDR3 loop spans 16 amino acids. This CDR3 reads CAISESDRAGNQPQHF. The CDR3 coding sequence is TGTGCCATCAGTGAGTCCGACAGGGCGGGCAATCAGCCCCAGCATTTT.

There are many counts of this clonotype. The chain combines TRBV7-6 with TRBJ2-3, with D tentatively TRBD2 (5 bases). Germline-derived CDR1 and CDR2 are SGHVS and FNYEAQ. V dropped 3 bases and J dropped 0 bases, with 13 bases sitting between them. The CDR3 length is 16 residues. CDR3 sequence reads: CASSFGLFPSTDTQYF. As DNA, the CDR3 is TGTGCCAGCAGCTTCGGACTGTTTCCTAGCACAGATACGCAGTATTTT. Full variable domain (outside the CDR3, taken from reference TRBV7-6 and TRBJ2-3): GAGVSQSPRYKVTKRGQDVALRCDPISGHVSLYWYRQALGQGPEFLTYFNYEAQQDKSGLPNDRFSAERPEGSISTLTIQRTEQRDSAMYRCASSFGLFPSTDTQYFGPGTRLTVL.